Listed below are T cell receptor beta chains from one sample, sequenced in a study of cytomegalovirus exposure and HLA in healthy donors. Assay: immunoSEQ multiplex PCR; the TCRdb copy retains only in-frame clones and omits some. The sample shows about 55,000 clones, and roughly 9% sits with its ten largest clones. Sequencing input: PBMCs. These receptors came from a man over 45 in good health and CMV-seropositive. Each CDR3 is given with its conserved first and last residue. Fields, in order: CDR3 protein, CDR3 DNA, J gene, CDR3 length, D gene, V gene. D genes are given only for firm matches.

CDR3 protein: CASSPQASAPYEQYF
CDR3 DNA: TGCGCCAGCAGCCCGCAGGCCTCGGCCCCCTACGAGCAGTACTTC
J gene: TRBJ2-7
CDR3 length: 15
D gene: .
V gene: TRBV4-1

CDR3 protein: CASSPSGLAINEQFF
CDR3 DNA: TGTGCCAGCTCACCCTCGGGACTAGCGATCAATGAGCAGTTCTTC
J gene: TRBJ2-1
CDR3 length: 15
D gene: TRBD2
V gene: TRBV18

CDR3 protein: CASSLTSGQVHYEQYF
CDR3 DNA: TGTGCCAGCAGCTTAACCTCAGGACAGGTCCACTACGAGCAGTACTTC
J gene: TRBJ2-7
CDR3 length: 16
D gene: TRBD1
V gene: TRBV7-3

CDR3 protein: CASSWGGLAGTVTQYF
CDR3 DNA: TGCGCCAGCAGCTGGGGTGGACTAGCGGGGACAGTTACGCAGTATTTT
J gene: TRBJ2-3
CDR3 length: 16
D gene: TRBD2
V gene: TRBV5-1

CDR3 protein: CASSLAGGNGEQYF
CDR3 DNA: TGCGCCAGCAGCTTGGCGGGGGGAAACGGGGAGCAGTACTTC
J gene: TRBJ2-7
CDR3 length: 14
D gene: TRBD2
V gene: TRBV5-1

CDR3 protein: CASSRTPGHLSYTF
CDR3 DNA: TGTGCCAGCAGCCGTACCCCGGGACACCTGAGCTACACCTTC
J gene: TRBJ1-2
CDR3 length: 14
D gene: .
V gene: TRBV6-5

CDR3 protein: CASRQGLAGGETQYF
CDR3 DNA: TGTGCCAGTAGACAAGGACTAGCGGGGGGAGAGACCCAGTACTTC
J gene: TRBJ2-5
CDR3 length: 15
D gene: TRBD2
V gene: TRBV19

CDR3 protein: CASSKTGVTDTQYF
CDR3 DNA: TGTGCCAGCAGCAAGACAGGGGTGACAGATACGCAGTATTTT
J gene: TRBJ2-3
CDR3 length: 14
D gene: TRBD1
V gene: TRBV7-6

CDR3 protein: CASSQVRIGAGGPYNEQFF
CDR3 DNA: TGCGCCAGCAGCCAAGTAAGGATAGGGGCGGGAGGCCCCTACAATGAGCAGTTCTTC
J gene: TRBJ2-1
CDR3 length: 19
D gene: TRBD2
V gene: TRBV4-3

CDR3 protein: CASSSQGADYGYTF
CDR3 DNA: TGTGCCAGCAGTTCACAGGGGGCGGACTATGGCTACACCTTC
J gene: TRBJ1-2
CDR3 length: 14
D gene: TRBD1
V gene: TRBV28

CDR3 protein: CASSPTLAGGTGELFF
CDR3 DNA: TGTGCCAGCAGTCCGACCCTAGCGGGGGGCACCGGGGAGCTGTTTTTT
J gene: TRBJ2-2
CDR3 length: 16
D gene: TRBD2
V gene: TRBV28

CDR3 protein: CASSFFNTEAFF
CDR3 DNA: TGTGCCAGCAGCTTCTTTAACACTGAAGCTTTCTTT
J gene: TRBJ1-1
CDR3 length: 12
D gene: .
V gene: TRBV11-2

CDR3 protein: CASSLTSGYEQYF
CDR3 DNA: TGTGCCAGCAGTTTAACTAGCGGCTACGAGCAGTACTTC
J gene: TRBJ2-7
CDR3 length: 13
D gene: TRBD2
V gene: TRBV27

CDR3 protein: CASSSGQGNYGYTF
CDR3 DNA: TGTGCCAGCAGCTCCGGACAGGGGAACTATGGCTACACCTTC
J gene: TRBJ1-2
CDR3 length: 14
D gene: TRBD1
V gene: TRBV7-8

CDR3 protein: CASSFSGPGNTIYF
CDR3 DNA: TGTGCCAGCAGTTTTTCAGGGCCTGGAAACACCATATATTTT
J gene: TRBJ1-3
CDR3 length: 14
D gene: .
V gene: TRBV27

CDR3 protein: CASSEMSFMSYEQYF
CDR3 DNA: TGTGCCAGCAGTGAAATGAGCTTTATGTCCTACGAGCAGTACTTC
J gene: TRBJ2-7
CDR3 length: 15
D gene: .
V gene: TRBV6-1

CDR3 protein: CASSQGTESSYNEQFF
CDR3 DNA: TGCGCCAGCAGCCAAGGGACAGAGAGCTCCTACAATGAGCAGTTCTTC
J gene: TRBJ2-1
CDR3 length: 16
D gene: .
V gene: TRBV4-3

CDR3 protein: CASSYTGDGNTIYF
CDR3 DNA: TGTGCCAGCAGTTATACAGGGGATGGAAACACCATATATTTT
J gene: TRBJ1-3
CDR3 length: 14
D gene: TRBD1
V gene: TRBV6-1

CDR3 protein: CASSLSLHVQGPYGYTF
CDR3 DNA: TGCGCCAGCAGCTTGAGCCTGCACGTACAGGGCCCCTATGGCTACACCTTC
J gene: TRBJ1-2
CDR3 length: 17
D gene: .
V gene: TRBV5-1

CDR3 protein: CASSQGASLGTDTQYF
CDR3 DNA: TGCGCCAGCAGCCAAGGCGCTAGCCTAGGGACAGATACGCAGTATTTT
J gene: TRBJ2-3
CDR3 length: 16
D gene: .
V gene: TRBV4-3

CDR3 protein: CASSGTGFAYEQYF
CDR3 DNA: TGTGCCAGTAGTGGAACAGGGTTTGCCTACGAGCAGTACTTC
J gene: TRBJ2-7
CDR3 length: 14
D gene: .
V gene: TRBV19

CDR3 protein: CASSLQTGGTEAFF
CDR3 DNA: TGCGCCAGCAGCCTCCAGACAGGGGGAACTGAAGCTTTCTTT
J gene: TRBJ1-1
CDR3 length: 14
D gene: TRBD1
V gene: TRBV5-1

CDR3 protein: CASSQDRVEKLFF
CDR3 DNA: TGTGCCAGCTCACAGGACAGGGTCGAAAAACTGTTTTTT
J gene: TRBJ1-4
CDR3 length: 13
D gene: TRBD1
V gene: TRBV18

CDR3 protein: CASSGRTSGVNNEQFF
CDR3 DNA: TGTGCCAGCAGTGGTAGGACTAGCGGGGTAAACAATGAGCAGTTCTTC
J gene: TRBJ2-1
CDR3 length: 16
D gene: TRBD2
V gene: TRBV2

CDR3 protein: CASNLGGQGTTEAFF
CDR3 DNA: TGTGCCAGCAACCTGGGGGGACAGGGGACCACTGAAGCTTTCTTT
J gene: TRBJ1-1
CDR3 length: 15
D gene: TRBD1
V gene: TRBV2

CDR3 protein: CASSLSLGGMGNEQFF
CDR3 DNA: TGTGCCAGCAGCTTATCATTGGGCGGGATGGGGAATGAGCAGTTCTTC
J gene: TRBJ2-1
CDR3 length: 16
D gene: .
V gene: TRBV7-9

CDR3 protein: CASSPTLGNQPQHF
CDR3 DNA: TGCGCCAGCAGCCCAACGCTAGGCAATCAGCCCCAGCATTTT
J gene: TRBJ1-5
CDR3 length: 14
D gene: .
V gene: TRBV5-1

CDR3 protein: CASSQEMSSYEQYF
CDR3 DNA: TGCGCCAGCAGCCAAGAGATGAGCTCCTACGAGCAGTACTTC
J gene: TRBJ2-7
CDR3 length: 14
D gene: .
V gene: TRBV4-3

CDR3 protein: CASSLLATGYYGYTF
CDR3 DNA: TGTGCCAGCAGTTTATTGGCTACAGGGTACTATGGCTACACCTTC
J gene: TRBJ1-2
CDR3 length: 15
D gene: .
V gene: TRBV28

CDR3 protein: CASSVGGDLAKNIQYF
CDR3 DNA: TGTGCCAGCAGCGTAGGGGGAGATCTGGCCAAAAACATTCAGTACTTC
J gene: TRBJ2-4
CDR3 length: 16
D gene: .
V gene: TRBV9

CDR3 protein: CASSPETHASYEQYF
CDR3 DNA: TGTGCCAGCTCACCCGAGACACATGCCTCCTACGAGCAGTACTTC
J gene: TRBJ2-7
CDR3 length: 15
D gene: .
V gene: TRBV18

CDR3 protein: CASSSSHEQFF
CDR3 DNA: TGCGCCAGCAGCTCAAGCCATGAGCAGTTCTTC
J gene: TRBJ2-1
CDR3 length: 11
D gene: .
V gene: TRBV5-1

CDR3 protein: CASRQGSSSYEQYF
CDR3 DNA: TGTGCCAGTAGACAGGGGTCCAGCTCCTACGAGCAGTACTTC
J gene: TRBJ2-7
CDR3 length: 14
D gene: TRBD1
V gene: TRBV18

CDR3 protein: CAWSAGTGINYGYTF
CDR3 DNA: TGTGCCTGGAGTGCCGGGACAGGGATTAACTATGGCTACACCTTC
J gene: TRBJ1-2
CDR3 length: 15
D gene: TRBD1
V gene: TRBV30

CDR3 protein: CASSSRVRDTQYF
CDR3 DNA: TGTGCCAGCAGCTCCAGGGTGCGAGATACGCAGTATTTT
J gene: TRBJ2-3
CDR3 length: 13
D gene: .
V gene: TRBV7-2

CDR3 protein: CASSFSIQVSTDTQYF
CDR3 DNA: TGTGCCAGCAGCTTTAGCATACAGGTCAGCACAGATACGCAGTATTTT
J gene: TRBJ2-3
CDR3 length: 16
D gene: .
V gene: TRBV7-6

CDR3 protein: CASSSQPGTGKETQYF
CDR3 DNA: TGTGCCAGCAGCTCCCAGCCTGGGACAGGGAAAGAGACCCAGTACTTC
J gene: TRBJ2-5
CDR3 length: 16
D gene: TRBD1
V gene: TRBV7-2

CDR3 protein: CSVLDRAMNTEAFF
CDR3 DNA: TGCAGCGTTCTGGACAGGGCGATGAACACTGAAGCTTTCTTT
J gene: TRBJ1-1
CDR3 length: 14
D gene: TRBD1
V gene: TRBV29-1

CDR3 protein: CASSQGGPEDFF
CDR3 DNA: TGTGCCAGCAGCCAAGGGGGGCCTGAAGATTTCTTT
J gene: TRBJ1-1
CDR3 length: 12
D gene: .
V gene: TRBV4-2

CDR3 protein: CASSYQGQGAYGYTF
CDR3 DNA: TGTGCCAGCAGCTACCAGGGGCAGGGGGCTTATGGCTACACCTTC
J gene: TRBJ1-2
CDR3 length: 15
D gene: TRBD1
V gene: TRBV7-8

CDR3 protein: CASRPPGTGTYEQYF
CDR3 DNA: TGTGCCAGCAGGCCCCCCGGGACAGGGACCTACGAGCAGTACTTC
J gene: TRBJ2-7
CDR3 length: 15
D gene: TRBD1
V gene: TRBV6-6